This passage covers 25 T cell receptor beta chains from one sample sequenced in a study of long-term antiretroviral therapy in people with HIV. The assay, immunoSEQ v3.0, was run at survey level. Repertoires were generated with immunoSEQ multiplex PCR, while TCRdb's copy carries only in-frame clones and drops some. This table has 35,000 to 50,000 clones, around nine tenths appearing once. This material consisted of unsorted PBMCs, taken 0.1 years before starting antiretroviral therapy. These receptors all come from a woman aged 45-65 years with HIV.

V and J are TRBV5-4 and TRBJ2-6; D unresolved. Germline V gives CDR1 SGHNT, CDR2 YYREEE (reference sequence). The CDR3 is made up of 15 amino acids. V was shortened by 2 bases and J by 2 bases, with 8 bases between the two germline ends. CDR3 residues: CASSLNLPGANVLTF. The CDR3 nucleotides read TGTGCCAGCAGCTTAAATCTACCTGGGGCCAACGTCCTGACTTTC.

This clone has just one count. The chain recombines TRBV6-6 with TRBJ1-3, with unresolved D. This CDR3 has 16 residues. V lost 7 bases, J lost 2 bases, and 18 bases lay in between. Germline loops: CDR1 MNHNY, CDR2 SVGAGI (reference sequence). The CDR3: CASTAPARGPGNTIYF. CDR3 in DNA: TGTGCCAGCACCGCCCCCGCGCGGGGTCCTGGAAACACCATATATTTT.

This chain links TRBV29-1 with TRBJ2-7; TRBD1 matches at 7 bases. The ends lost 4 bases at V and 2 bases at J; junction bases unmatched: 8. This CDR3 has 14 residues. Germline CDR1 is SQVTM and CDR2 is ANQGSEA. CDR3 residues: CSVVGRDRAYEQYF. For the CDR3, the DNA is TGCAGCGTTGTCGGCCGGGACAGAGCCTACGAGCAGTACTTC.

The V gene is TRBV25-1, the J gene TRBJ1-1, with D possibly being TRBD1 (5 bases). The CDR3 length is 11 residues. Per the germline V gene, CDR1 is MGHDK and CDR2 is SYGVNS. The CDR3 coding sequence is TGTGTTGTGGGGGGGAACACTGAAGCTTTCTTT. It encodes CVVGGNTEAFF.

The CDR3 region is CASTMRGAHDNSPLHF. The DNA for the CDR3 is TGTGCCAGCACCATGCGGGGGGCGCATGATAATTCACCCCTCCACTTT. V usage is TRBV5-6 and J usage is TRBJ1-6, with D perhaps TRBD1 (6 bases). Germline CDR1 is SGHDT and CDR2 is YYEEEE. This CDR3 region has 16 residues. V dropped 6 bases and J dropped 5 bases, with 18 bases sitting between them.

The chain couples TRBV11-2 to TRBJ2-7, with D perhaps matching TRBD1 (6 bases). CDR1 and CDR2 (germline): SGHAT, FQNNGV. The CDR3 totals 13 residues. Trimming cost V 2 bases and J 6 bases, with 11 bases left between them. The CDR3 DNA follows: TGTGCCAGCAGCTTAACAGGGCCAGGCGAGCAGTACTTC. It is translated as CASSLTGPGEQYF.

Turning to this clone: Distinct nucleotide sequences in the sample also encode this CDR3. The gene calls are TRBV30 and TRBJ1-2; tentative D call: TRBD1 (6 bases). Per the germline V gene, CDR1 is GTSNPN and CDR2 is SVGIG (reference sequence). Trimming took off 5 bases at V and 2 bases at J, with 9 bases between the two ends. The CDR3 spans 12 residues. CDR3: CAWGTGNYGYTF. CDR3 DNA sequence: TGTGCCTGGGGAACAGGGAACTATGGCTACACCTTC.

The J gene is TRBJ2-6, the V gene TRBV29-1; D is uncertain. Per the germline V gene, CDR1 is SQVTM and CDR2 is ANQGSEA. V was cut by 2 bases and J by 0 bases, with 2 bases left in between. The CDR3 is 13 amino acids. CDR3 sequence (DNA): TGCAGCGTTGAATCCTCTGGGGCCAACGTCCTGACTTTC. It yields the protein CSVESSGANVLTF.

The rearrangement uses TRBV15 and TRBJ1-2; D not resolved. Trimming pared 0 bases from V and 0 bases from J, leaving 11 bases between. The CDR3 consists of 16 residues. Looked up from germline, CDR1 is LNHNV and CDR2 is YYDKDF (reference sequence). DNA for the CDR3: TGTGCCACCAGCAGAGATAAGTCCGCCGCTAACTATGGCTACACCTTC. This gives the protein CATSRDKSAANYGYTF.

The chain joins TRBV5-1 to TRBJ2-5, with 10 bases matching TRBD2. This CDR3 region has 16 residues. J lost 2 bases, V lost 1 base, and 5 bases had no gene match. Per the germline V gene, CDR1 is SGHRS and CDR2 is YFSETQ. The CDR3 spells CASSLLTSGAQETQYF. The CDR3, as DNA: TGCGCCAGCAGCTTGTTAACTAGCGGGGCACAAGAGACCCAGTACTTC. Variable domain in full (rest from reference TRBV5-1 and TRBJ2-5): KAGVTQTPRYLIKTRGQQVTLSCSPISGHRSVSWYQQTPGQGLQFLFEYFSETQRNKGNFPGRFSGRQFSNSRSEMNVSTLELGDSALYLCASSLLTSGAQETQYFGPGTRLLVL.

This chain links TRBV5-1 with TRBJ1-1; no firm D call. V gave up 4 bases and J gave up 3 bases, with 13 bases separating them. The CDR3 sequence is 14 residues long. The germline CDR1 and CDR2 sequences are SGHRS and YFSETQ. The DNA of the CDR3 is TGCGCCAGCAGCACGACAACTCGGGACACTGAAGCTTTCTTT. Residues: CASSTTTRDTEAFF.

The chain links TRBV7-2 to TRBJ1-1; tentative D call: TRBD1 (5 bases). Deletions cut 5 bases from V and 3 bases from J, with 13 bases between. Looked up from germline, CDR1 is SGHTA and CDR2 is FQGNSA. This CDR3 spans 14 amino acids. The CDR3 here is CASSITGDYTEAFF. The CDR3 nucleotides are TGTGCCAGCAGCATCACAGGTGACTACACTGAAGCTTTCTTT. Full variable domain (missing parts from reference TRBV7-2 and TRBJ1-1): GAGVSQSPSNKVTEKGKDVELRCDPISGHTALYWYRQSLGQGLEFLIYFQGNSAPDKSGLPSDRFSAERTGGSVSTLTIQRTQQEDSAVYLCASSITGDYTEAFFGQGTRLTVV.

This rearrangement joins TRBV9 to TRBJ2-3; unclear D gene. Germline lookup yields CDR1 SGDLS and CDR2 YYNGEE. Deletions cut 0 bases from V and 6 bases from J, with 8 bases between. The CDR3 is made up of 13 amino acids. DNA for the CDR3: TGTGCCAGCAGCGTAGGGCCTAGGGATACGCAGTATTTT. Translating gives CASSVGPRDTQYF.

The chain uses TRBV6-6 and TRBJ2-7; possible D gene TRBD1, 6 bases. The CDR3 has 14 amino acids. From germline, CDR1 is MNHNY and CDR2 SVGAGI (reference sequence). V was trimmed by 7 bases and J by 2 bases, leaving 15 bases between them. DNA for the CDR3: TGTGCCAGCAATCTTCAGGGGCCGACCTACGAGCAGTACTTC. It encodes CASNLQGPTYEQYF.

This sequence joins TRBV30 and TRBJ2-2, with D unclear. The CDR3 consists of 15 residues. Germline lookup yields CDR1 GTSNPN and CDR2 SVGIG (reference sequence). V shed 4 bases and J shed 1 base, with 13 bases lying between them. The CDR3 protein is CAWTKSNGNTGELFF. The CDR3 region has the DNA TGTGCCTGGACCAAAAGCAACGGGAACACCGGGGAGCTGTTTTTT.

This rearrangement joins TRBV15 to TRBJ2-1; D is uncertain. The CDR3 spans 14 residues. V was cut by 0 bases and J by 8 bases, with 11 bases left in between. CDR1 and CDR2 (germline): LNHNV, YYDKDF (reference sequence). This chain's CDR3 is CATSRDISVHEQFF. The CDR3 DNA sequence: TGTGCCACCAGCAGAGATATCAGTGTCCATGAGCAGTTCTTC.

The chain links TRBV5-6 to TRBJ1-1; D is undetermined. The germline gives CDR1 SGHDT, CDR2 YYEEEE. The CDR3 is 11 residues long. The ends were cut back, 7 bases at V and 1 base at J, with 5 bases in the middle. Here the CDR3 DNA reads TGTGCCAGCGGGAGGAACACTGAAGCTTTCTTT. Amino acid sequence: CASGRNTEAFF. Full variable domain (missing parts from reference TRBV5-6 and TRBJ1-1): DAGVTQSPTHLIKTRGQQVTLRCSPKSGHDTVSWYQQALGQGPQFIFQYYEEEERQRGNFPDRFSGHQFPNYSSELNVNALLLGDSALYLCASGRNTEAFFGQGTRLTVV.

The V and J genes are TRBV27 and TRBJ1-1, with 9 bases identical to TRBD1. Germline V CDR1 and CDR2: MNHEY, SMNVEV (reference sequence). V trimming: 5 bases; J trimming: 5 bases; junction bases outside the gene matches: 12. CDR3 length equals 16 residues. The CDR3 region is CASSPGQGFFSTEAFF. CDR3 sequence (DNA): TGTGCCAGCAGTCCCGGACAGGGGTTTTTCTCGACTGAAGCTTTCTTT.

V is TRBV19 and J is TRBJ1-5; D possibly corresponds to TRBD1 (6 bases). V was clipped by 7 bases and J by 1 base, with 14 bases between them. This CDR3 has 15 amino acids. From germline, CDR1 is LNHDA and CDR2 SQIVND (reference sequence). CDR3 nucleotide sequence: TGTGCCAGTATTAAAACAGGGCAGAGCAATCAGCCCCAGCATTTT. This gives the protein CASIKTGQSNQPQHF. The full variable domain, with the rest looked up from reference TRBV19 and TRBJ1-5, is DGGITQSPKYLFRKEGQNVTLSCEQNLNHDAMYWYRQDPGQGLRLIYYSQIVNDFQKGDIAEGYSVSREKKESFPLTVTSAQKNPTAFYLCASIKTGQSNQPQHFGDGTRLSIL.

The chain uses TRBV7-3 and TRBJ1-6; no clear D. CDR1 SGHTA and CDR2 FQGTGA come from the germline V gene. CDR3 size: 13 residues. The V gene lost 5 bases and the J gene lost 7 bases, with 9 bases spanning the gap. The CDR3 nucleotides read TGTGCCAGCAGCCCGACCGCGAATTCACCCCTCCACTTT. Its translation is CASSPTANSPLHF.

The genes are TRBV4-1 and TRBJ1-3; unclear D gene. This CDR3 has 14 residues. Per germline, CDR1 MGHRA and CDR2 YSYEKL. V shed 2 bases and J shed 0 bases, with 5 bases lying between them. CDR3 sequence reads: CASSQPSSGNTIYF. CDR3 in DNA: TGCGCCAGCAGCCAACCAAGCTCTGGAAACACCATATATTTT.

The CDR3 DNA is TGTGCCATCAGTGGGAAACCGGGACAGGCCACAGATACGCAGTATTTT. It is translated as CAISGKPGQATDTQYF. The chain carries TRBV10-3 and TRBJ2-3; TRBD1 matches 8 bases. The CDR3 extends over 16 amino acids. V trimming: 4 bases; J trimming: 2 bases; junction bases outside the gene matches: 8. Per germline, CDR1 ENHRY and CDR2 SYGVKD.

This chain connects TRBV2 to TRBJ2-2, with 7 nucleotides matching TRBD1. Germline CDR1 SNHLY, CDR2 FYNNEI. This CDR3 is 14 amino acids long. Unmatched junction bases numbered 1, after V lost 6 bases and J lost 0 bases. The CDR3 DNA reads as TGTGCCAGCAGAGGGGGCGCGAACACCGGGGAGCTGTTTTTT. It is translated as CASRGGANTGELFF.

The genes are TRBV7-9 and TRBJ1-5; D ambiguous. Trimming stripped 1 base from V and 8 bases from J, with 6 bases between. The V gene's germline CDR1 is SEHNR and CDR2 FQNEAQ (reference sequence). There are 12 residues in the CDR3. The CDR3 loop is CASSLEAEPQHF. The CDR3 DNA reads TGTGCCAGCAGCTTAGAGGCCGAGCCCCAGCATTTT.

This clone showed up just a few times. The CDR3: CASSPTSVETQYF. Here the CDR3 DNA reads TGTGCCAGCAGCCCTACTAGCGTAGAGACCCAGTACTTC. V gene TRBV13 combines with J gene TRBJ2-5, with TRBD2 identical over 7 bases. There are 13 residues in the CDR3. Germline V gene lookup returns CDR1 PRHDT and CDR2 FYEKMQ (reference sequence). V was clipped by 5 bases and J by 4 bases; unmatched bases: 4.